Presented here are 26 T cell receptor beta chains from one specimen sequenced in a study of blood T cells in healthy people across ages. Through a sample-barcoded 5' primer and a J-beta primer mix, a second PCR was run for 7 to 11 cycles. Each CDR3 protein is one row after TCRdb ran MiXCR on the 5' RACE reads. The sample has about 760,000 distinct CDR3 sequences, roughly 25% seen once. The same specimen was also included in a second study, on T cells of mothers and their children.

Input material: blood. Every receptor here comes from a boy younger than 18 in good health.

This clonotype was picked up a small number of times. The chain employs TRBV2 and TRBJ2-3, with 8 bases that match TRBD2. Germline V lookup: CDR1 SNHLY, CDR2 FYNNEI. Unmatched junction bases numbered 8, after V lost 3 bases and J lost 6 bases. The CDR3 extends over 15 amino acids. For the CDR3, the DNA is TGTGCCAGCAGTGAGAGCGGGGGTGCTTCGGATACGCAGTATTTT. This codes for CASSESGGASDTQYF.

This chain connects TRBV29-1 to TRBJ2-7; 11 bases map to TRBD2. J lost 2 bases, V lost 6 bases, and 3 bases had no gene match. Per the germline V gene, CDR1 is SQVTM and CDR2 is ANQGSEA. This CDR3 is 13 amino acids long. The CDR3 DNA reads TGCAGCGTACTAGCGGGGGTAACCTACGAGCAGTACTTC. Translating it yields CSVLAGVTYEQYF.

The V call is TRBV5-1, the J call TRBJ2-5, with D tentatively TRBD2 (6 bases). Matching the DNA end better, TRBJ2-1 makes the J call doubtful. Looked up from germline, CDR1 is SGHRS and CDR2 is YFSETQ. The CDR3 is made up of 14 amino acids. CDR3 in amino acids: CASSLRRETDEQFF. The DNA for the CDR3 is TGCGCCAGCAGCTTACGGCGGGAAACGGATGAGCAGTTCTTC.

This clonotype occurred a few times. The chain carries TRBV7-9 and TRBJ2-3; TRBD1 matches 7 bases. V lost 5 bases and J lost 0; bases outside the gene matches: 8. Germline V gene data show CDR1 as SEHNR and CDR2 as FQNEAQ (reference sequence). This CDR3 is 16 amino acids long. CDR3 region: CASSPFQGESTDTQYF. CDR3 bases: TGTGCCAGCAGCCCTTTCCAGGGGGAAAGCACAGATACGCAGTATTTT.

This clonotype has only a few counts. The V and J genes are TRBV29-1 and TRBJ1-2, with 7 bases matching TRBD1. Trimming took 6 bases from V and 3 from J; bases not matched to a gene: 10. This CDR3 has 14 amino acids. Germline values: CDR1 SQVTM, CDR2 ANQGSEA. The CDR3 nucleotides read TGCAGCGTGGAAAACCTAGACAGGGACTATGGCTACACCTTC. It encodes CSVENLDRDYGYTF.

The chain couples TRBV5-5 to TRBJ1-4; D ambiguous. The germline V gene has CDR1 SGHKS and CDR2 YYEKEE (reference sequence). The CDR3 runs 15 residues. The V and J ends lost 4 bases and 3 bases respectively, with 13 bases between them. The DNA for the CDR3 is TGTGCCAGCAGCCCAACTCCTGGGGCTAATGAAAAACTGTTTTTT. It yields the protein CASSPTPGANEKLFF.

This clonotype turned up a few times. The chain uses TRBV7-8 and TRBJ2-1; D perhaps matches TRBD2 (6 bases). V lost 7 bases and J 9 bases, leaving 10 bases between the germline ends. The CDR3 length is 11 residues. In germline, CDR1 is SGHVS, CDR2 FQNEAQ. The CDR3, as DNA: TGTGCCAGCATAACCGGGAGTGAGCAGTTCTTC. Amino acids: CASITGSEQFF.

The chain employs TRBV2 and TRBJ2-7; either TRBD1 or TRBD2 may supply D (5 bases each). The germline V gene encodes CDR1 SNHLY and CDR2 FYNNEI. Between the trimmed V and J ends, which lost 6 bases and 2 bases, there was a span of 14 bases. This CDR3 comprises 14 residues. CDR3 in amino acids: CASRAGTDPYEQYF. The CDR3, as DNA: TGTGCCAGCAGAGCCGGGACGGATCCCTACGAGCAGTACTTC.

This clonotype was seen more than once but under ten times. The rearrangement uses TRBV6-1 and TRBJ2-1; 7 nucleotides line up with TRBD2. This CDR3 region has 15 residues. CDR1 is MNHNS, CDR2 SASEGT, per germline. Trimming cost V 6 bases and J 5 bases; bases outside gene matches: 10. The CDR3 DNA is TGTGCCAGCAGGATCTTGAGCGGGGAGAACAATGAGCAGTTCTTC. It yields the protein CASRILSGENNEQFF.

This clonotype was counted only a few times. The rearrangement uses TRBV4-1 and TRBJ2-1, with a possible D match to TRBD2 (6 bases). From germline, CDR1 is MGHRA and CDR2 YSYEKL. Trimming cost V 0 bases and J 0 bases, with 15 bases left between them. The CDR3 sequence is 18 residues long. CDR3 in amino acids: CASSQDSIGGSSYNEQFF. The DNA of the CDR3 is TGCGCCAGCAGCCAAGATTCGATCGGGGGTAGCTCCTACAATGAGCAGTTCTTC.

V gene TRBV10-3 combines with J gene TRBJ1-2; D is possibly TRBD1 (5 bases). V lost 6 bases, J lost 1 base, and 6 bases lay in between. There are 12 residues in the CDR3. Germline lookup yields CDR1 ENHRY and CDR2 SYGVKD. In DNA, the CDR3 is TGTGCCATCAGGGGGCTTAACTATGGCTACACCTTC. Its protein is CAIRGLNYGYTF.

This clonotype was picked up a small number of times. The rearrangement joins TRBV29-1 to TRBJ2-7; 9 bases line up with TRBD2. The CDR3 consists of 15 residues. The germline CDR1 and CDR2 sequences are SQVTM and ANQGSEA. V gave up 4 bases and J gave up 9 bases; unmatched junction bases: 16. CDR3 protein: CSVGTGAAGGYGQYF. Written as DNA, the CDR3 is TGCAGCGTTGGAACAGGGGCAGCGGGAGGATATGGGCAGTACTTC.

This clonotype was counted between two and nine times. The chain has TRBV7-3 and TRBJ1-2; D call uncertain. V lost 5 bases and J 8 bases, leaving 18 bases between the germline ends. The germline V gene has CDR1 SGHTA and CDR2 FQGTGA. The CDR3 loop spans 14 amino acids. The CDR3 DNA follows: TGTGCCAGCAGCCCGGGAACCCGGACGGGAGGCTACACCTTC. This encodes CASSPGTRTGGYTF.

The chain combines TRBV7-3 with TRBJ2-5; possibly TRBD2 for D (6 bases). The DNA end lines up better with TRBJ2-1; the J call may be wrong. The CDR3 totals 13 residues. Germline CDR1 SGHTA, CDR2 FQGTGA. The CDR3 DNA reads as TGTGCCAGCAGCCCTAACGGAGGGAATGAGCAGTTCTTC. Protein: CASSPNGGNEQFF.

This clonotype came up a few times. V and J are TRBV20-1 and TRBJ2-3, with 7 bases that match TRBD2. Germline V gene sequence: CDR1 DFQATT, CDR2 SNEGSKA (reference sequence). V shed 3 bases, J shed 2 bases, and the junction held 8 bases outside the gene matches. This CDR3 has 15 residues. CDR3 sequence reads: CSASSAGVITDTQYF. DNA for the CDR3: TGCAGTGCTAGTTCGGCGGGGGTGATCACAGATACGCAGTATTTT.

V is TRBV24-1 and J is TRBJ2-2; D may be TRBD1 (6 bases). Trimming stripped 3 bases from V and 2 bases from J, with 12 bases between. This CDR3 spans 16 amino acids. Germline CDR1 and CDR2: KGHDR and SFDVKD. This CDR3 is CATSDAGTQNTGELFF. Written as DNA, the CDR3 is TGTGCCACCAGTGATGCCGGGACACAAAACACCGGGGAGCTGTTTTTT.

The rearrangement uses TRBV28 and TRBJ2-6; D is ambiguous. This CDR3 has 18 residues. Germline CDR1 and CDR2: MDHEN and SYDVKM. Trimming removed 3 bases at V and 0 bases at J, with 15 bases between. In nucleotides, the CDR3 is TGTGCCAGCAGTTTTTCGTTAGACGATCTCTCTGGGGCCAACGTCCTGACTTTC. This translates into CASSFSLDDLSGANVLTF.

The J gene is TRBJ1-3, the V gene TRBV19; D gene unclear. Trimming left V 1 base short and J 4 bases short, with 8 bases between. From germline, CDR1 is LNHDA and CDR2 SQIVND (reference sequence). The CDR3 totals 14 residues. The DNA for the CDR3 is TGTGCCAGTAGTATAGGGAGGACGGGAAACACCATATATTTT. Its translation is CASSIGRTGNTIYF.

This sequence joins TRBV5-1 and TRBJ2-5, with 9 bases identical to TRBD1. The closer fit of TRBJ2-7 to the DNA end suggests the J call may be wrong. This CDR3 has 16 residues. Germline lookup yields CDR1 SGHRS and CDR2 YFSETQ. This chain's CDR3 is CASRLGTGTLFYEQYF. As DNA, the CDR3 is TGCGCCAGCAGACTCGGGACAGGGACCCTCTTCTACGAGCAGTACTTC.

This clonotype was recorded a few times. The rearrangement uses TRBV6-5 and TRBJ2-5; D may match TRBD1 or TRBD2 (5 bases each). The J call may be in error: the DNA end matches TRBJ2-7 better. The germline gives CDR1 MNHEY, CDR2 SVGAGI. The CDR3 totals 15 residues. This CDR3 is CASSYPTRGTYEQYF. In nucleotides, the CDR3 is TGTGCCAGCAGTTACCCTACGAGGGGTACCTACGAGCAGTACTTC.

This clonotype was picked up a small number of times. The chain has TRBV11-2 and TRBJ2-1; D is perhaps TRBD1 (5 bases). Germline values: CDR1 SGHAT, CDR2 FQNNGV. The CDR3 covers 14 residues. Trimming took 0 bases from V and 8 from J, leaving 11 bases between them. The chain's CDR3 is CASSLEAGWDEQFF. CDR3 coding DNA: TGTGCCAGCAGCTTAGAGGCAGGGTGGGATGAGCAGTTCTTC.

The chain is built from TRBV28 and TRBJ1-2; D is undetermined. This CDR3 is 13 amino acids long. V gave up 4 bases and J gave up 2 bases, with 8 bases separating them. The germline V gene has CDR1 MDHEN and CDR2 SYDVKM. Written as DNA, the CDR3 is TGTGCCAGCAGTTATAGGGTAAACTATGGCTACACCTTC. Translating it yields CASSYRVNYGYTF.

This clonotype was seen more than once but under ten times. This chain joins TRBV29-1 and TRBJ2-5; D possibly uses TRBD1 or TRBD2 (5 bases each). The CDR3 is 14 amino acids. V was cut by 3 bases and J by 2 bases, with 13 bases left in between. Germline-derived CDR1 and CDR2 are SQVTM and ANQGSEA. For the CDR3, the DNA is TGCAGCGTTGATTTAAAGGGACCACAAGAGACCCAGTACTTC. Amino acids: CSVDLKGPQETQYF.

The rearrangement joins TRBV20-1 to TRBJ1-1; D perhaps matches TRBD1 (6 bases). Germline V CDR1 and CDR2: DFQATT, SNEGSKA (reference sequence). The CDR3 sequence is 12 residues long. The germline V and J ends were trimmed by 0 bases and 8 bases, with 10 bases remaining between them. The CDR3 region is CSARDWGAEAFF. CDR3 DNA sequence: TGCAGTGCTAGAGATTGGGGGGCAGAAGCTTTCTTT.

V gene TRBV25-1 combines with J gene TRBJ1-4; D may be TRBD1 (5 bases). Trimming removed 4 bases from V and 2 bases from J, with 11 bases in between. CDR3 length: 15 residues. Germline V gives CDR1 MGHDK, CDR2 SYGVNS. The CDR3 is CASSAPWGTNEKLFF. DNA for the CDR3: TGTGCCAGCAGTGCGCCGTGGGGGACTAATGAAAAACTGTTTTTT.

The genes are TRBV7-6 and TRBJ2-5; D is unclear. The J call could be wrong; TRBJ2-7 is a better fit for the DNA end. CDR3 size: 12 residues. Per germline, CDR1 SGHVS and CDR2 FNYEAQ. DNA of the CDR3: TGTGCCAGCAGCTTAGACAAGTACGAGCAGTACTTC. Translation: CASSLDKYEQYF.